Below are 17 T cell receptor beta chains sequenced from a single sample in a study of preoperative IRX-2 immunotherapy in early breast cancer (dated by TCRdb to the late 2010s). The library was generated by the immunoSEQ multiplex PCR assay. Here the immuneACCESS table is served through TCRdb, limited to in-frame sequences with V and J called. Missing clones are a known gap in these copies; in checked studies unresolved V genes cover under half, and the rest lacks a known reason. The sample profile shows about 32,000 clones; about four fifths of them were found once. 2% to 3% of the sample belongs to the ten largest clones. Interpreted using the paper, the treatment or condition label stands for: preoperative locoregional IRX-2 cytokine immunotherapy. The input for sequencing was lymph node tissue, taken from a patient treated with IRX-2 immunotherapy. The receptor set was obtained from a human donor with breast cancer.

This chain uses TRBV18 with TRBJ1-2; no clear D. The CDR3 totals 13 residues. The V gene's germline CDR1 is KGHSH and CDR2 LQKENI. V was pared by 3 bases and J by 3 bases, with 8 bases between. The CDR3 region has the DNA TGTGCCAGCTCACCGGACCGAGACTATGGCTACACCTTC. It codes for CASSPDRDYGYTF.

The chain is built from TRBV28 and TRBJ1-5, with 12 bases that match TRBD1. In germline, CDR1 is MDHEN, CDR2 SYDVKM. This CDR3 has 16 amino acids. Trimming took 5 bases from V and 4 from J; bases not matched to a gene: 6. CDR3 sequence (DNA): TGTGCCAGCAGTCCGGGACAGGGGGCCTTTAATCAGCCCCAGCATTTT. This gives the protein CASSPGQGAFNQPQHF.

V is TRBV5-1 and J is TRBJ2-1; TRBD2 is a possible D gene (5 bases). Trimming cost V 2 bases and J 9 bases, with 15 bases left between them. The CDR3 consists of 14 residues. In germline, CDR1 is SGHRS, CDR2 YFSETQ. The CDR3 sequence: CASSLGQLSGEQFF. CDR3 in DNA: TGCGCCAGCAGCTTAGGTCAGTTAAGCGGTGAGCAGTTCTTC.

V and J are TRBV5-1 and TRBJ2-4, with TRBD1 as a possible D gene (6 bases). From germline, CDR1 is SGHRS and CDR2 YFSETQ. The CDR3 has 15 residues. V lost 4 bases, J lost 8 bases, and 19 bases lay in between. The CDR3 loop is CASSKGSGAGDIQYF. CDR3 bases: TGCGCCAGCAGCAAAGGATCAGGGGCTGGAGACATTCAGTACTTC.

The gene calls are TRBV19 and TRBJ2-5; D gene uncertain. Germline CDR1 and CDR2: LNHDA and SQIVND (reference sequence). The CDR3 sequence is 13 residues long. Trimming shortened V by 10 bases and J by 3 bases, and 15 bases separated the two germline ends. The CDR3 region is CATSDVGKETQYF. In DNA, the CDR3 is TGTGCCACCTCTGACGTGGGAAAAGAGACCCAGTACTTC.

In DNA, the CDR3 is TGCAGCGCCGCGCTCGGGCTAGCGGATTACAATGAGCAGTTCTTC. Translating it yields CSAALGLADYNEQFF. The gene calls are TRBV29-1 and TRBJ2-1; 7 bases agree with TRBD2. This CDR3 is 15 amino acids long. The germline V gene has CDR1 SQVTM and CDR2 ANQGSEA. V was pared by 7 bases and J by 4 bases, with 13 bases of the junction left unmatched.

This sequence joins TRBV6-8 and TRBJ1-2; D gene uncertain. This CDR3 has 12 residues. CDR1 is MNHGY and CDR2 is SAAAGT in the germline V gene. Trimming stripped 6 bases from V and 2 bases from J, with 7 bases between. The CDR3 region has the DNA TGTGCCAGCAGCCGAACAAACTATGGCTACACCTTC. The encoded protein is CASSRTNYGYTF.

The CDR3 region has the DNA TGTGCCACCGGGGGGACAGCGATGGATGGCTACACCTTC. Amino acids: CATGGTAMDGYTF. V and J are TRBV19 and TRBJ1-2; TRBD1 aligns across 7 bases. The length of the CDR3 is 13 residues. Trimming took 10 bases from V and 6 from J; bases not matched to a gene: 11. From germline, CDR1 is LNHDA and CDR2 SQIVND (reference sequence).

V usage is TRBV11-3 and J usage is TRBJ1-4; TRBD1 might be the D (5 bases). The CDR3 runs 14 residues. Germline V gives CDR1 SGHNT, CDR2 YENEEA. The germline V and J ends were trimmed by 6 bases and 10 bases, with 18 bases remaining between them. CDR3 loop: CASSRGSADGKLFF. CDR3 in DNA: TGTGCCAGCAGTCGGGGGAGTGCGGATGGAAAACTGTTTTTT.

For this clone: The junction does not match germline at one end; this may be a read error. This chain connects TRBV28 to TRBJ1-5; D gene uncertain. Per germline, CDR1 MDHEN and CDR2 SYDVKM. The CDR3 runs 14 residues. In nucleotides, the CDR3 is TGTACCAGCAGTTTAGGAGGGAGCAATCAGCCCCAGCATTTT. This sequence encodes CTSSLGGSNQPQHF. The full variable domain, with the rest looked up from reference TRBV28 and TRBJ1-5, is DVKVTQSSRYLVKRTGEKVFLECVQDMDHENMFWYRQDPGLGLRLIYFSYDVKMKEKGDIPEGYSVSREKKERFSLILESASTNQTSMYLCTSSLGGSNQPQHFGDGTRLSIL.

The CDR3 reads CASSILVGYTDTQYF. For the CDR3, the DNA is TGTGCCAGTAGTATCCTCGTAGGATACACAGATACGCAGTATTTT. The V and J genes are TRBV19 and TRBJ2-3, with D uncertain. This CDR3 contains 15 residues. The V and J ends lost 3 bases and 2 bases respectively, with 12 bases between them. The germline CDR1 and CDR2 sequences are LNHDA and SQIVND (reference sequence).

A single count supports this clone. V gene TRBV28 combines with J gene TRBJ1-1, with D uncertain. The V gene's germline CDR1 is MDHEN and CDR2 SYDVKM. The CDR3 spans 14 residues. The germline V and J ends were trimmed by 8 bases and 3 bases, with 16 bases remaining between them. The CDR3 DNA follows: TGTGCCAGCGGCCCCGGGTCAAGTTACACTGAAGCTTTCTTT. It specifies CASGPGSSYTEAFF.

V usage is TRBV6-8 and J usage is TRBJ1-5; perhaps TRBD1 as D (5 bases). Germline V gene sequence: CDR1 MNHGY, CDR2 SAAAGT. The CDR3 has 14 amino acids. V lost 8 bases and J 7 bases, leaving 18 bases between the germline ends. The CDR3 DNA is TGTGCCAGCGGATACCCTCAGGGTGGACAGCCCCAGCATTTT. Translated, it gives CASGYPQGGQPQHF.

This chain uses TRBV7-5 with TRBJ1-1. TRBV7-5 is marked as a pseudogene. The CDR3 totals 14 residues. The CDR3, as DNA: TGTGCCAGCAGCGTCGGGACCCTGAACACTGAAGCTTTCTTT. It is translated as CASSVGTLNTEAFF.

The chain couples TRBV28 to TRBJ1-1, with D tentatively TRBD1 (6 bases). Germline lookup yields CDR1 MDHEN and CDR2 SYDVKM. Deletions cut 5 bases from V and 4 bases from J, with 17 bases between. The CDR3 consists of 15 residues. CDR3 nucleotide sequence: TGTGCCAGCAGTACCTCAGGGGCGCAGGGCACTGAAGCTTTCTTT. Amino acids: CASSTSGAQGTEAFF.

The gene calls are TRBV6-8 and TRBJ1-4; the D is unclear. Trimming pared 6 bases from V and 6 bases from J, leaving 8 bases between. This CDR3 has 12 residues. CDR1 is MNHGY and CDR2 is SAAAGT in the germline V gene. CDR3 sequence: CASSPGYEKLFF. CDR3 nucleotides: TGTGCCAGCAGCCCAGGATATGAAAAACTGTTTTTT.

The chain joins TRBV29-1 to TRBJ2-7; TRBD1 matches 7 bases. CDR1 is SQVTM, CDR2 ANQGSEA, per germline. This CDR3 comprises 13 residues. The V segment lost 5 bases and the J segment 1 base; nucleotides outside the gene matches: 5. CDR3 bases: TGCAGCGTTACCGGGACAGTTTCCTACGAGCAGTACTTC. Protein sequence: CSVTGTVSYEQYF.